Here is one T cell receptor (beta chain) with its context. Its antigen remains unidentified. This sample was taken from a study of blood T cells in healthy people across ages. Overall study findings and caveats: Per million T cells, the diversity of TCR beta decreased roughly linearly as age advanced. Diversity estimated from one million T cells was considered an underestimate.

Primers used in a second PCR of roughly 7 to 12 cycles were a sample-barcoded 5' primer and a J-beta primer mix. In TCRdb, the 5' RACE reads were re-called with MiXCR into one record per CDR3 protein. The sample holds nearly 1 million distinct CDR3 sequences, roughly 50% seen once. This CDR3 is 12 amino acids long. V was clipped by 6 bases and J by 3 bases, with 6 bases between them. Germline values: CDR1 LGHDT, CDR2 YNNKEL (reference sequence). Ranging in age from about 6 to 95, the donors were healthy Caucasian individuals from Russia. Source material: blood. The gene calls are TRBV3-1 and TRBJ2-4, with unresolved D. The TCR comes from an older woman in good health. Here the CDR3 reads CASSQNKNIQYF. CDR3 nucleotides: TGTGCCAGCAGTCAGAACAAAAACATTCAGTACTTC.